This TCR beta chain came from a study of OX40 agonist ivuxolimab in advanced cancers. Study-level information: Subjects had a mean age of about 57 years, with a range of 23 to 79; just over 80% were male.

In regard to this clone: Antigen unknown.

The CDR3 extends over 13 amino acids. Per the germline V gene, CDR1 is WSHSY and CDR2 is SAAADI. Trimming left V 8 bases short and J 6 bases short, with 16 bases between. Libraries were prepared by immunoSEQ multiplex PCR; TCRdb keeps only in-frame clonotypes and omits some of them. Of around 47,000 clones in the sample, around three quarters are singletons; the top ten hold around 3.9%. General study findings and limits: Within 6 weeks, CD4+ and CD8+ blood T cells expanded clonally at 0.1 to 3.0 mg/kg.

This clonotype was obtained from an adult with an advanced solid tumor such as melanoma, head and neck, liver or kidney cancer. The chain combines TRBV10-2 with TRBJ1-1; D may be TRBD1 (5 bases). Sequenced here: CD4+ or CD8+ T cells sorted from blood, sampled in a trial of the OX40 agonist ivuxolimab. This CDR3 is CASRTRDLAEAFF. For the CDR3, the DNA is TGCGCCAGCCGGACCAGGGATTTGGCTGAAGCTTTCTTT.